This entry concerns a single T cell receptor (beta chain). Its target is not known. Germline CDR1 and CDR2: MGHRA and YSYEKL. Trimming stripped 1 base from V and 7 bases from J, with 7 bases between. The CDR3 has 13 residues. This sample stems from a study of cytomegalovirus exposure and HLA in healthy donors. Study-level background: Previous work identified 90 million to 130 million unique TCR beta sequences from about 200 million T cells. Broader study findings: TCR beta V- and J-gene trimming was later associated with a missense DCLRE1C variant. The dataset shows that most TCR sequences were rare, while some public TCRs occurred in many donors.

The study ran its PCR with 60 Vbeta and 13 Jbeta primers. Only in-frame clones appear in the TCRdb table, and some are missing; sequencing was by immunoSEQ multiplex PCR. The sample gives around 82,000 clones, under 80% of which show up once; approximately 6% is in the top ten. The receptor comes from a male donor in good health and CMV-seropositive. Sequencing used PBMCs. The chain has TRBV4-1 and TRBJ2-2; D ambiguous. CDR3 loop: CASSQVSSGELFF. DNA for the CDR3: TGCGCCAGCAGCCAAGTTAGCAGCGGGGAGCTGTTTTTT.